One and the same sample provided the 28 T cell receptor beta chains below, sequenced in a study of metastatic and nonmetastatic thyroid tumors (dated by TCRdb to about 2020). No treatment had been received by any patient before thyroid surgery. Receptor amplification or capture employed PCR. Sequencing used an Illumina HiSeq 4000. The raw public data were reprocessed by TCRdb itself: fastp quality trimming at Q25, MiXCR clonotype calling, in-frame beta chains only. Counted in this sample were 91,000 or so clones; roughly 12% of them appeared once. Around 10% of the sample is in the top ten clones. The sequencing input was blood. These receptors were obtained from a female donor with papillary thyroid cancer or a benign thyroid nodule (not recorded which). Some clones in this sample may be carry-over from other donors' samples.

This clone showed up just a few times. The chain recombines TRBV5-6 with TRBJ2-3, with a tentative D call TRBD2 (5 bases). The V end lost 4 bases, the J end lost 11 bases, and 11 bases lay between the germline ends. This CDR3 has 11 amino acids. Germline V gives CDR1 SGHDT, CDR2 YYEEEE. The CDR3 bases are TGTGCCAGCAGCCGGGAAAATCGGCAGTATTTT. Amino acid sequence: CASSRENRQYF.

This clone was recorded at least ten times. The DNA of the CDR3 is TGTGCCAGCAGTAGACTAGCGGTCCTTTCCACTGAGCAGTTCTTC. Translated: CASSRLAVLSTEQFF. The V call is TRBV12-3 or TRBV12-4, the J call TRBJ2-1; 9 bases are shared with TRBD2. This CDR3 has 15 residues. V lost 5 bases, J lost 9 bases, and 11 bases stayed unmatched.

With respect to this clone: It is likely a read error, because the conserved phenylalanine at the end of the CDR3 is missing. This chain links TRBV27 with TRBJ2-3; 7 bases fit TRBD2. Germline V gene data show CDR1 as MNHEY and CDR2 as SMNVEV (reference sequence). The CDR3 length is 14 residues. The V segment lost 5 bases and the J segment 3 bases; nucleotides outside the gene matches: 5. The CDR3 sequence: CASSQGGPTDTQYS. The CDR3 DNA reads TGTGCCAGCAGTCAGGGAGGGCCGACAGATACGCAGTATTCC.

This clone was seen ten or more times. The chain employs TRBV6-1 and TRBJ2-5, with 9 bases that match TRBD1. CDR1 is MNHNS, CDR2 SASEGT, per germline. V dropped 7 bases and J dropped 5; count of bases not matched to a gene: 5. The CDR3 spans 13 residues. CDR3 coding DNA: TGTGCCAGCAATACAGGGGGCGCGGAGACCCAGTACTTC. Translating gives CASNTGGAETQYF.

This chain links TRBV28 with TRBJ2-7; D is unresolved. The CDR3 is made up of 12 amino acids. Trimming removed 6 bases from V and 6 bases from J, with 12 bases in between. Germline V CDR1 and CDR2: MDHEN, SYDVKM. The DNA for the CDR3 is TGTGCCAGCAGCCTGCCCAGCTTCGAGCAGTACTTC. It is translated as CASSLPSFEQYF.

This clone was recorded at least ten times. The chain uses TRBV2 and TRBJ2-3; 12 nucleotides agree with TRBD1. Germline CDR1 SNHLY, CDR2 FYNNEI. The J segment lost 3 bases and the V segment lost 6 bases, leaving 7 bases of the junction unmatched. The CDR3 runs to 16 residues. The CDR3 protein is CASSGDRGLGTDTQYF. The DNA of the CDR3 is TGTGCCAGCAGCGGGGACAGGGGGCTGGGGACAGATACGCAGTATTTT.

Regarding this clone: In the same sample, other DNA sequences code for this CDR3. The chain combines TRBV20-1 with TRBJ2-7; D is possibly TRBD1 (5 bases). The CDR3 length is 11 residues. Trimming pared 6 bases from V and 4 bases from J, leaving 10 bases between. Germline values: CDR1 DFQATT, CDR2 SNEGSKA (reference sequence). The CDR3 nucleotides are TGCAGTGCCAGGGTAGGGTACGAGCAGTACTTC. It encodes CSARVGYEQYF.

This clone was recorded many times. This chain connects TRBV29-1 to TRBJ2-1; 8 bases map to TRBD2. The germline V gene has CDR1 SQVTM and CDR2 ANQGSEA. With 4 bases clipped from V and 1 base from J, the junction kept 18 bases outside the gene matches. This CDR3 is 19 amino acids long. Here the CDR3 reads CSVVWYGRAGAGSYNEQFF. CDR3 bases: TGCAGCGTTGTCTGGTACGGGAGGGCCGGAGCCGGGTCCTACAATGAGCAGTTCTTC.

The CDR3 is CASSVVSSGTDTQYF. The CDR3 DNA sequence: TGTGCCAGCAGCGTAGTTTCAAGCGGCACAGATACGCAGTATTTT. The chain links TRBV9 to TRBJ2-3, with no clear D. The CDR3 consists of 15 residues. CDR1 SGDLS and CDR2 YYNGEE come from the germline V gene. The V end lost 0 bases, the J end lost 1 base, and 9 bases lay between the germline ends.

This clone was seen ten or more times. The chain is built from TRBV4-1 and TRBJ2-1, with a weak D call TRBD2 (6 bases). The germline gives CDR1 MGHRA, CDR2 YSYEKL. The CDR3 extends over 13 amino acids. V gave up 0 bases and J gave up 8 bases, with 8 bases separating them. The CDR3 is CASSQERGYEQFF. As DNA, the CDR3 is TGCGCCAGCAGCCAAGAACGGGGGTATGAGCAGTTCTTC.

This clone was counted ten times or more. The gene calls are TRBV28 and TRBJ2-7, with 12 bases identical to TRBD1. The V gene's germline CDR1 is MDHEN and CDR2 SYDVKM. V shed 7 bases, J shed 4 bases, and the junction held 14 bases outside the gene matches. The CDR3 has 17 residues. CDR3 in DNA: TGTGCCAGCACCCCCCCTCAGGGACAGGGGGCGCGGTACGAGCAGTACTTC. Residues: CASTPPQGQGARYEQYF. The variable domain in full, with the rest retrieved from reference TRBV28 and TRBJ2-7, is DVKVTQSSRYLVKRTGEKVFLECVQDMDHENMFWYRQDPGLGLRLIYFSYDVKMKEKGDIPEGYSVSREKKERFSLILESASTNQTSMYLCASTPPQGQGARYEQYFGPGTRLTVT.

This clone was counted at least ten times. The J gene is TRBJ2-1, the V gene TRBV9; 8 nucleotides align to TRBD1. Germline CDR1 and CDR2: SGDLS and YYNGEE. V lost 4 bases and J lost 7; bases outside the gene matches: 13. CDR3 size: 16 residues. In DNA, the CDR3 is TGTGCCAGCAGCACAAAGTTCCAGGGGGCGAATAATGAGCAGTTCTTC. Its protein product is CASSTKFQGANNEQFF.

This clone showed up many times. Distinct nucleotide sequences in the sample also encode this CDR3. The rearrangement links TRBV28 to TRBJ2-7; 8 bases fit TRBD1. Germline V lookup: CDR1 MDHEN, CDR2 SYDVKM. This CDR3 comprises 13 residues. V shed 6 bases, J shed 3 bases, and the junction held 4 bases outside the gene matches. CDR3 sequence (DNA): TGTGCCAGCAGGAGGACAGGGCACTACGAGCAGTACTTC. Protein: CASRRTGHYEQYF.

The table lists this clone with many counts. The DNA of the CDR3 is TGTGCCAGCAGTTTAGGCGCCGGCTCTGGAAACACCATATATTTT. This sequence encodes CASSLGAGSGNTIYF. The V gene is TRBV28, the J gene TRBJ1-3; D is ambiguous. The germline CDR1 and CDR2 sequences are MDHEN and SYDVKM. Trimming pared 2 bases from V and 0 bases from J, leaving 8 bases between. This CDR3 is built from 15 residues. The full variable domain, with the rest looked up from reference TRBV28 and TRBJ1-3, is DVKVTQSSRYLVKRTGEKVFLECVQDMDHENMFWYRQDPGLGLRLIYFSYDVKMKEKGDIPEGYSVSREKKERFSLILESASTNQTSMYLCASSLGAGSGNTIYFGEGSWLTVV.

The chain is built from TRBV2 and TRBJ1-1; D is possibly TRBD1 (5 bases). CDR1 and CDR2 from the germline V gene are SNHLY and FYNNEI. Trimming cost V 6 bases and J 5 bases, with 10 bases left between them. This CDR3 is built from 12 residues. For the CDR3, the DNA is TGTGCCAGCAGAAGGGGAGAGACTGAAGCTTTCTTT. This translates into CASRRGETEAFF. Full variable domain (rest looked up from reference TRBV2 and TRBJ1-1): EPEVTQTPSHQVTQMGQEVILRCVPISNHLYFYWYRQILGQKVEFLVSFYNNEISEKSEIFDDQFSVERPDGSNFTLKIRSTKLEDSAMYFCASRRGETEAFFGQGTRLTVV.

At least ten counts were recorded for this clone. The V gene is TRBV29-1, the J gene TRBJ1-4; the match to TRBD1 covers 8 bases. The CDR3 is made up of 14 amino acids. CDR1 is SQVTM, CDR2 ANQGSEA, per germline. V trimming: 4 bases; J trimming: 7 bases; junction bases outside the gene matches: 8. CDR3 coding DNA: TGCAGCGTTGGGGGCGGGACAGGTGGTGAAAAACTGTTTTTT. It translates to CSVGGGTGGEKLFF.

This clone was counted many times. Other DNA sequences in the same sample also yield this CDR3. The V and J genes are TRBV27 and TRBJ1-2; 10 bases are a match to TRBD1. Germline values: CDR1 MNHEY, CDR2 SMNVEV (reference sequence). Unmatched junction bases numbered 0, after V lost 2 bases and J lost 6 bases. The CDR3 contains 13 residues. The CDR3 region has the DNA TGTGCCAGCAGTTTAGGGACAGGGGATGGCTACACCTTC. The encoded protein is CASSLGTGDGYTF.

This clone was seen at least ten times. This may come from a read error, since a much larger clone is one base off. Other DNA sequences in this sample translate to the same CDR3. V gene TRBV20-1 combines with J gene TRBJ2-1; 11 bases line up with TRBD2. The V gene end was trimmed by 5 bases and the J gene end by 4 bases; junction bases not matched to a gene: 10. From germline, CDR1 is DFQATT and CDR2 SNEGSKA (reference sequence). The length of the CDR3 is 16 residues. The CDR3 DNA reads as TGCAGTGCTCCCAATCCCTTAGCGGGAGGGTACAATGAGCAGTTCTTC. This gives the protein CSAPNPLAGGYNEQFF.

The sample holds many counts of this clone. The chain couples TRBV6-1 to TRBJ2-7; D call uncertain. V shed 2 bases and J shed 2 bases, with 13 bases lying between them. The V gene's germline CDR1 is MNHNS and CDR2 SASEGT. CDR3 length: 15 amino acids. The CDR3 region has the DNA TGTGCCAGCAGTGAATGGCAACAGTCTCCCTACGAGCAGTACTTC. As protein: CASSEWQQSPYEQYF.

There are many counts of this clone. The gene calls are TRBV20-1 and TRBJ2-2; 8 nucleotides agree with TRBD1. The CDR3 is made up of 14 amino acids. V lost 3 bases and J lost 6; bases outside the gene matches: 6. In germline, CDR1 is DFQATT, CDR2 SNEGSKA (reference sequence). The CDR3 DNA sequence: TGCAGTGCTAGCTTCATACAGGGGGCCGGGGAGCTGTTTTTT. Encoded protein: CSASFIQGAGELFF.

Ten or more counts support this clone. The same CDR3 is also encoded by other DNA sequences in this sample. The gene calls are TRBV14 and TRBJ2-1; D perhaps matches TRBD1 (6 bases). The CDR3 contains 16 residues. Trimming pared 1 base from V and 6 bases from J, leaving 16 bases between. Per germline, CDR1 SGHDN and CDR2 FVKESK. The CDR3 bases are TGTGCCAGCAGCCAAGTAAGCAGGGGAATTCGCAATGAGCAGTTCTTC. It specifies CASSQVSRGIRNEQFF. Together with reference TRBV14 and TRBJ2-1, the CDR3 gives the full variable domain: EAGVTQFPSHSVIEKGQTVTLRCDPISGHDNLYWYRRVMGKEIKFLLHFVKESKQDESGMPNNRFLAERTGGTYSTLKVQPAELEDSGVYFCASSQVSRGIRNEQFFGPGTRLTVL.

At least ten counts were recorded for this clone. The chain joins TRBV19 to TRBJ2-2; the match to TRBD1 covers 11 bases. The CDR3 loop spans 15 amino acids. Germline V gene sequence: CDR1 LNHDA, CDR2 SQIVND (reference sequence). V lost 3 bases to trimming and J lost 7 bases; unmatched junction nucleotides: 4. The CDR3 spells CASSIGQGAGGELFF. CDR3 bases: TGTGCCAGTAGTATCGGACAGGGGGCAGGCGGGGAGCTGTTTTTT.

This clone was observed at least ten times. The genes are TRBV12-3 or TRBV12-4 and TRBJ2-1; D is uncertain. The CDR3 has 14 residues. Trimming shortened V by 2 bases and J by 10 bases, and 15 bases separated the two germline ends. In DNA, the CDR3 is TGTGCCAGCAGTTTAATCAACTCGGTCGGCGAGCAGTTCTTC. It codes for CASSLINSVGEQFF.

This clone has just a few counts. A much more abundant neighbour one base away suggests this may be a read error. V usage is TRBV28 and J usage is TRBJ1-1; the match to TRBD1 covers 10 bases. The germline V gene has CDR1 MDHEN and CDR2 SYDVKM. CDR3 length: 17 amino acids. This CDR3 reads CASSLRTGGLMNTEASF. CDR3 sequence (DNA): TGTGCCAGCAGTTTACGGACAGGGGGATTAATGAACACTGAAGCTTCCTTT. Variable domain in full (rest from reference TRBV28 and TRBJ1-1): DVKVTQSSRYLVKRTGEKVFLECVQDMDHENMFWYRQDPGLGLRLIYFSYDVKMKEKGDIPEGYSVSREKKERFSLILESASTNQTSMYLCASSLRTGGLMNTEASFGQGTRLTVV.

In regard to this clone: A much more abundant neighbour one base away suggests this may be a read error. CDR3 bases: TGTGCCACCTCCGAAGCCGGGTTCGATGAAAAACCGTTTTTT. Translated, it gives CATSEAGFDEKPFF. The V gene is TRBV19, the J gene TRBJ1-4; no clear D. This CDR3 has 14 residues. CDR1 LNHDA and CDR2 SQIVND come from the germline V gene (reference sequence).

There are many counts of this clone. The genes are TRBV30 and TRBJ2-3; D tentatively reads TRBD1 or TRBD2 (5 bases each). The CDR3 loop spans 13 amino acids. Trimming pared 3 bases from V and 5 bases from J, leaving 12 bases between. Per germline, CDR1 GTSNPN and CDR2 SVGIG (reference sequence). The CDR3 sequence is CAWSLGRGDTQYF. In DNA, the CDR3 is TGTGCCTGGAGCCTGGGACGAGGAGATACGCAGTATTTT.

The rearrangement links TRBV11-2 to TRBJ2-1; 14 nucleotides match TRBD2. Trimming took 0 bases from V and 10 from J; bases not matched to a gene: 8. CDR1 SGHAT and CDR2 FQNNGV come from the germline V gene. This CDR3 spans 17 amino acids. For the CDR3, the DNA is TGTGCCAGCAGCTTAGACGGACTAGCGGGAGGCAGGGGGGAGCAGTTCTTC. This codes for CASSLDGLAGGRGEQFF.

This clone has a count of ten or more. The gene calls are TRBV6-1 and TRBJ2-2; D is possibly TRBD1 (6 bases). Germline V CDR1 and CDR2: MNHNS, SASEGT. Trimming stripped 4 bases from V and 7 bases from J, with 16 bases between. The length of the CDR3 is 15 residues. The CDR3 protein is CASSGGDRIGGELFF. CDR3 coding DNA: TGTGCCAGCAGTGGAGGAGACAGGATCGGCGGGGAGCTGTTTTTT.